This T cell receptor (beta chain) was captured in a study of blood T cell repertoires in COVID-19. In the study overall: PBMCs, B-cell-depleted T cells, or T cells provided the cDNA or gDNA that made up the material.

It was during active infection that Seattle patients were enrolled and then longitudinally followed. The CDR3 loop spans 17 amino acids. Trimming at V came to 1 base and at J to 0 bases, leaving 4 bases not matched to a gene. The germline CDR1 and CDR2 sequences are KGHDR and SFDVKD. Sequenced by immunoSEQ multiplex PCR; TCRdb stores in-frame clones only, minus some. The table shows about 87,000 clones, with about 85% occurring only once. The receptor's source is a woman older than 75 with COVID-19, enrolled during active disease. V usage is TRBV24-1 and J usage is TRBJ2-1, with 8 positions matching TRBD1. Sequenced input: peripheral blood. DNA for the CDR3: TGTGCCACCAGTGATTTCGGGACAGGCCACTCCTACAATGAGCAGTTCTTC. Its translation is CATSDFGTGHSYNEQFF.